This T cell receptor (beta chain) derives from a study of T cell repertoires in cytomegalovirus infection. Trimming pared 0 bases from V and 6 bases from J, leaving 4 bases between. The CDR3 has 12 amino acids. In germline, CDR1 is MNHEY, CDR2 SVGEGT. By proportion, this clonotype is medium-sized. Its antigen is still unknown. Each CDR3 protein is one row after TCRdb ran MiXCR on the reads. Among about 47,000 distinct CDR3 sequences listed, nearly 20% were seen once. This sequence originates from a human donor in good health (CMV status not recorded). Some clones in this sample may be carry-over from other donors' samples. Material: CD8+ T cells from cultured PBMCs, obtained from culture after CMV antigen stimulation. The chain is built from TRBV6-2 or TRBV6-3 and TRBJ2-3; D is ambiguous. This chain's CDR3 is CASSYSKDTQYF. For the CDR3, the DNA is TGTGCCAGCAGTTACTCAAAGGATACGCAGTATTTT.